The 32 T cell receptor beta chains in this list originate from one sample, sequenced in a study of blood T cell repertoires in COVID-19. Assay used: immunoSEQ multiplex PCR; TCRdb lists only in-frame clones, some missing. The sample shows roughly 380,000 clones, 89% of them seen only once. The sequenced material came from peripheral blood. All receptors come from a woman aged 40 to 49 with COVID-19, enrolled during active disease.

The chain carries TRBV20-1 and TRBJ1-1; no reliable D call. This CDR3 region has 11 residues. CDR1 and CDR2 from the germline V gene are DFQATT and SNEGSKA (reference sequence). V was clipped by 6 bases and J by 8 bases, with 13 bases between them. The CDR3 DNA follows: TGCAGTGCCGCAGGAGGCGGGGAAGCTTTCTTT. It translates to CSAAGGGEAFF.

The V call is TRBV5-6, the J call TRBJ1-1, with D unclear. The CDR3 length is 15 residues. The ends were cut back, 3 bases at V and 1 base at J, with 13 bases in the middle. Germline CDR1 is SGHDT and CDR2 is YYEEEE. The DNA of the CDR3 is TGTGCCAGCAGCTACAGAGCCTTCAGGAACACTGAAGCTTTCTTT. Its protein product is CASSYRAFRNTEAFF.

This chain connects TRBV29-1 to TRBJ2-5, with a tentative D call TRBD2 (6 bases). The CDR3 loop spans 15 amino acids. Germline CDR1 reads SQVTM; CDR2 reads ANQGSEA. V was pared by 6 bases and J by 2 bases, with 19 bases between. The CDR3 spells CSVLRVLAPQETQYF. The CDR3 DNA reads TGCAGCGTCCTAAGGGTCCTAGCGCCACAAGAGACCCAGTACTTC.

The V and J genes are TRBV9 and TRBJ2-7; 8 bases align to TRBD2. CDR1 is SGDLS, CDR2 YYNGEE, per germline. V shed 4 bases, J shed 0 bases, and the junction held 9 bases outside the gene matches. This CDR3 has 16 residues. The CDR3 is CASSIGSGTISYEQYF. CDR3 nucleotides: TGTGCCAGCAGCATAGGTAGCGGGACCATCTCCTACGAGCAGTACTTC.

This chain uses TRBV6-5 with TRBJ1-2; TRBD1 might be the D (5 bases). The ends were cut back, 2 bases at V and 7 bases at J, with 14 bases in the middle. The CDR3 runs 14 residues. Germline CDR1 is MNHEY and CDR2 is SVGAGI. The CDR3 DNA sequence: TGTGCCAGCAGTTACACGATCGAACAGGTTGGCTACACCTTC. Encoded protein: CASSYTIEQVGYTF.

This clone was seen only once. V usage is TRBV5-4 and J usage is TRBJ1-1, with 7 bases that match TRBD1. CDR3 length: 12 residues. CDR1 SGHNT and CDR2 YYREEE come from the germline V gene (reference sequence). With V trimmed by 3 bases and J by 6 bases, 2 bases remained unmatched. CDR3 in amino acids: CASSSGQSEAFF. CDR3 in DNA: TGTGCCAGCAGCTCGGGACAGTCTGAAGCTTTCTTT.

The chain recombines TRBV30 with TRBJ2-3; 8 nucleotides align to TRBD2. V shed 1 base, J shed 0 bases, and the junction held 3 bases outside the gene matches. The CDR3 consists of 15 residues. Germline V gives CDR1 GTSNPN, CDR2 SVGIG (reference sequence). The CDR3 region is CAWSEGLGSTDTQYF. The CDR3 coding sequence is TGTGCCTGGAGTGAGGGACTAGGAAGCACAGATACGCAGTATTTT.

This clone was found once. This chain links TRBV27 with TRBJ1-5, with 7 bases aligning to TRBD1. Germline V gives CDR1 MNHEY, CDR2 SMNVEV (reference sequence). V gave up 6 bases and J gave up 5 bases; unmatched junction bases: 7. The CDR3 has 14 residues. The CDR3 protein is CASRSGDRDQPQHF. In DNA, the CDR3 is TGTGCCAGCAGATCCGGAGACAGGGATCAGCCCCAGCATTTT.

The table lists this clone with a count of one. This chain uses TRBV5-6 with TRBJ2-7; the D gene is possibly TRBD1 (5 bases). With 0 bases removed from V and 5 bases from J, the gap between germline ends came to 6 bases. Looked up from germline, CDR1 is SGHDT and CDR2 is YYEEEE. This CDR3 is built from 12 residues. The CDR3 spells CASSLGGHEQYF. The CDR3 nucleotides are TGTGCCAGCAGCTTGGGGGGCCACGAGCAGTACTTC. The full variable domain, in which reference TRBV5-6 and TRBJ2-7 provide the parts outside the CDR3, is DAGVTQSPTHLIKTRGQQVTLRCSPKSGHDTVSWYQQALGQGPQFIFQYYEEEERQRGNFPDRFSGHQFPNYSSELNVNALLLGDSALYLCASSLGGHEQYFGPGTRLTVT.

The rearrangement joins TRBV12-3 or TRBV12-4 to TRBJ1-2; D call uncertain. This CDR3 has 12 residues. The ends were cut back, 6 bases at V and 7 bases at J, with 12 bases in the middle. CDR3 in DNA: TGTGCCAGCAGCCCGTTCTATAGTGGCTACACCTTC. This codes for CASSPFYSGYTF.

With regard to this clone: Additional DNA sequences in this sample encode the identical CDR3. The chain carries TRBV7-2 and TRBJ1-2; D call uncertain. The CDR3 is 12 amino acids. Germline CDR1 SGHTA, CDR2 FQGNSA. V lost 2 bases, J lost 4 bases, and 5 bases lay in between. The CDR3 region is CASSLSGYGYTF. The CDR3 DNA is TGTGCCAGCAGCTTATCGGGCTATGGCTACACCTTC.

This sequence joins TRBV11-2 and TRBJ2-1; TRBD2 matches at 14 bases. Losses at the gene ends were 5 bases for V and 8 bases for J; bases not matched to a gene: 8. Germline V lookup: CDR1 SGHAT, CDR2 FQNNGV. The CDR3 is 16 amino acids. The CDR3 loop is CASSMGLAGVGYEQFF. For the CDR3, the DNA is TGTGCCAGCAGCATGGGACTAGCGGGAGTAGGGTATGAGCAGTTCTTC. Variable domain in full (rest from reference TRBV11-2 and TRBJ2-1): EAGVAQSPRYKIIEKRQSVAFWCNPISGHATLYWYQQILGQGPKLLIQFQNNGVVDDSQLPKDRFSAERLKGVDSTLKIQPAKLEDSAVYLCASSMGLAGVGYEQFFGPGTRLTVL.

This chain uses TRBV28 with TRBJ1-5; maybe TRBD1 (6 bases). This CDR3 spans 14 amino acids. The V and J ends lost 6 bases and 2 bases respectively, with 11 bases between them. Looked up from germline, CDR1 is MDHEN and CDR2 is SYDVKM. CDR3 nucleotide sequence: TGTGCCAGCAGATCAGGGGCGGGCAATCAGCCCCAGCATTTT. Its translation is CASRSGAGNQPQHF.

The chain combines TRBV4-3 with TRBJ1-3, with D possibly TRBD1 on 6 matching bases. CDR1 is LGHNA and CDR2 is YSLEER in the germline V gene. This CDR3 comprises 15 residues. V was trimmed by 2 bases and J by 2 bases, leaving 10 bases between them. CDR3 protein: CASSQLTGPGNTIYF. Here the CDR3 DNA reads TGCGCCAGCAGCCAATTGACAGGCCCTGGAAACACCATATATTTT.

In nucleotides, the CDR3 is TGTGCCAGCAATGGGGTAGGGGGCACCGGGGAGCTGTTTTTT. Translation: CASNGVGGTGELFF. The chain employs TRBV25-1 and TRBJ2-2, with a tentative D call TRBD1 (6 bases). This CDR3 spans 14 amino acids. Trimming took off 7 bases at V and 4 bases at J, with 13 bases between the two ends. From germline, CDR1 is MGHDK and CDR2 SYGVNS.

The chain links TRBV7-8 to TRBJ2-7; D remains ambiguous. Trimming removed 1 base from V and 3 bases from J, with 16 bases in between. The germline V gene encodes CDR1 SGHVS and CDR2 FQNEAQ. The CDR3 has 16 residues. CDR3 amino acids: CASSLGLGTVFYEQYF. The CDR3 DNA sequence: TGTGCCAGCAGCTTAGGGTTGGGTACAGTCTTCTACGAGCAGTACTTC.

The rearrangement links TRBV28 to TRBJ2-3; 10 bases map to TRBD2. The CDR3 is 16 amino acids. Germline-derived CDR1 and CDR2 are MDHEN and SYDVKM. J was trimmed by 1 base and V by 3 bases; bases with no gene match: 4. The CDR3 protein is CASSFGTSGGTDTQYF. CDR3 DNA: TGTGCCAGCAGTTTTGGAACTAGCGGGGGCACAGATACGCAGTATTTT.

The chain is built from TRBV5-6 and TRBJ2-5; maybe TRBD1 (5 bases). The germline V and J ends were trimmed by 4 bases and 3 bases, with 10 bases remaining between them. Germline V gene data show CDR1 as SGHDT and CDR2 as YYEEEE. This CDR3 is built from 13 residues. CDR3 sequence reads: CASSQTDKETQYF. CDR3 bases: TGTGCCAGCAGCCAGACAGACAAAGAGACCCAGTACTTC.

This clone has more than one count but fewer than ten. The CDR3 DNA reads TGTGCCAGCAACAGGGGAACAGGGGGCACTAATGAAAAACTGTTTTTT. The encoded protein is CASNRGTGGTNEKLFF. The gene calls are TRBV5-4 and TRBJ1-4; 9 positions agree with TRBD1. V trimming: 6 bases; J trimming: 2 bases; junction bases outside the gene matches: 8. Per germline, CDR1 SGHNT and CDR2 YYREEE (reference sequence). This CDR3 is 16 amino acids long.

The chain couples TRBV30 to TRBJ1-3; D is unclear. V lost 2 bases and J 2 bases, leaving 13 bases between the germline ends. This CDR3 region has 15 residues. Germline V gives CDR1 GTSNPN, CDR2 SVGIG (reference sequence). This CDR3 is CAWSLRDNPGNTIYF. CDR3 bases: TGTGCCTGGAGTCTACGGGATAATCCTGGAAACACCATATATTTT.

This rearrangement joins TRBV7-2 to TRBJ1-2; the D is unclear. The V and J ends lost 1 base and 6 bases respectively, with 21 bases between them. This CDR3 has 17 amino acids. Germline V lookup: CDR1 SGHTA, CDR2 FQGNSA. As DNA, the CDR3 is TGTGCCAGCAGCTTAGGGGTAAAGAGAGGCACTCGGGATGGCTACACCTTC. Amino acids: CASSLGVKRGTRDGYTF.

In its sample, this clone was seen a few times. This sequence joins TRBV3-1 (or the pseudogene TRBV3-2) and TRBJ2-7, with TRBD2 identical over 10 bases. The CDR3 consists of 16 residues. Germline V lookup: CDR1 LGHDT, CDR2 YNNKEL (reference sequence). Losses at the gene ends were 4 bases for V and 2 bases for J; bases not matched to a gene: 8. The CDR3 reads CASSRTGTSEPYEQYF. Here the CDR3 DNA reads TGTGCCAGCAGCCGAACCGGGACTAGCGAACCCTACGAGCAGTACTTC.

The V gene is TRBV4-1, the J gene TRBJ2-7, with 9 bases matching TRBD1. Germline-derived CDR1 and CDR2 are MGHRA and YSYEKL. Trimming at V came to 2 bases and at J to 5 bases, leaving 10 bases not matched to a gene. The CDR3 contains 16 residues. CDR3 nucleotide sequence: TGCGCCAGCAGCCAATGGCGGGACAGGGTACCTAACGAGCAGTACTTC. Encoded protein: CASSQWRDRVPNEQYF.

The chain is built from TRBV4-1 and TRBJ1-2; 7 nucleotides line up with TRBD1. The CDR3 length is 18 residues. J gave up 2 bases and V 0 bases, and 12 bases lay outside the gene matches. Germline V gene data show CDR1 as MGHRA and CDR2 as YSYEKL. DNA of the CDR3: TGCGCCAGCAGCCAAGATCCGTTACCGACAGGGCCCAACTATGGCTACACCTTC. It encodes CASSQDPLPTGPNYGYTF.

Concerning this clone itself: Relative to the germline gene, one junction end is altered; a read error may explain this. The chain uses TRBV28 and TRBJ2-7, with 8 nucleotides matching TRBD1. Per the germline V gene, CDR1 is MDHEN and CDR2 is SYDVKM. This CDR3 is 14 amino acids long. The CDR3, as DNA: TGTGCCAGCAATTTACCTCAGGGGGCCAACGAGCAGTACTTC. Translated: CASNLPQGANEQYF.

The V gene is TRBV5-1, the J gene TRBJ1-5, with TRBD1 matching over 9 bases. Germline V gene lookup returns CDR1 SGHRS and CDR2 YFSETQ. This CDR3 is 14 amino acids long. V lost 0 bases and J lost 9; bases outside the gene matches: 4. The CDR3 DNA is TGCGCCAGCAGCTTGGGACAGGGGGACCTGCCCCAGCATTTT. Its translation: CASSLGQGDLPQHF.

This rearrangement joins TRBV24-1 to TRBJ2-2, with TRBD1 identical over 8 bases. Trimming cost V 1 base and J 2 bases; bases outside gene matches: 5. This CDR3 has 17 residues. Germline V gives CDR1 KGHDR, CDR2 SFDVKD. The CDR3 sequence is CATSDFRQGANTGELFF. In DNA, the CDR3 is TGTGCCACCAGTGATTTTCGCCAGGGGGCTAACACCGGGGAGCTGTTTTTT.

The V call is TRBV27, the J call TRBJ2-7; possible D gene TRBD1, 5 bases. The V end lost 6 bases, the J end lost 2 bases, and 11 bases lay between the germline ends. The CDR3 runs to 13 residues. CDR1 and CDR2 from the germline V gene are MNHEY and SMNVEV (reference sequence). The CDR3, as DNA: TGTGCCAGCAGCAGGGCCTTTCCCTACGAGCAGTACTTC. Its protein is CASSRAFPYEQYF.

CDR3 protein: CAAGTAVGPQHF. The DNA of the CDR3 is TGTGCCGCGGGGACTGCGGTCGGGCCCCAGCATTTT. The V and J genes are TRBV27 and TRBJ1-5; TRBD1 might be the D (5 bases). Germline V lookup: CDR1 MNHEY, CDR2 SMNVEV (reference sequence). The CDR3 extends over 12 amino acids. Trimming shortened V by 11 bases and J by 9 bases, and 17 bases separated the two germline ends.

CDR3 sequence: CASSFRDRTYGYTF. The CDR3 coding sequence is TGTGCCAGCAGCTTCCGGGACAGGACCTATGGCTACACCTTC. The chain is built from TRBV7-2 and TRBJ1-2, with 8 bases that match TRBD1. Trimming at V came to 3 bases and at J to 4 bases, leaving 4 bases not matched to a gene. The CDR3 consists of 14 residues. Germline CDR1 reads SGHTA; CDR2 reads FQGNSA.

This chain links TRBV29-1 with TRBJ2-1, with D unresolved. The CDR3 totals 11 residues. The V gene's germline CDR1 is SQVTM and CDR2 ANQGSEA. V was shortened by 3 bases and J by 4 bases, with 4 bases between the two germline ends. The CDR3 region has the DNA TGCAGCGTTGACAGTTACAATGAGCAGTTCTTC. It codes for CSVDSYNEQFF.

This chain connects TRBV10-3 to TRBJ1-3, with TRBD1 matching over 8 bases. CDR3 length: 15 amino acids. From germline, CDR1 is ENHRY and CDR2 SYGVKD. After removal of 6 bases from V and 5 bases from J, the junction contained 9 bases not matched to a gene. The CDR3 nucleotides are TGTGCCATCAGACCGGACAGGGTATTTAGAAACACCATATATTTT. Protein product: CAIRPDRVFRNTIYF.